These 8 T cell receptor beta chains share one sample of origin, sequenced in a study of blood T cell repertoires in COVID-19. The protocol was immunoSEQ multiplex PCR, while the TCRdb copy is restricted to in-frame clones and leaves out a portion. Seen here are about 69,000 clones, about four fifths observed once, and the top ten hold roughly 48%. Sequencing input: peripheral blood. The receptors originated from a human donor in a cohort sampled during active COVID-19.

The chain employs TRBV5-4 and TRBJ2-5; weak D call: TRBD2 (5 bases). There are 14 residues in the CDR3. Germline CDR1 reads SGHNT; CDR2 reads YYREEE (reference sequence). Between the trimmed V and J ends, which lost 2 bases and 3 bases, there was a span of 11 bases. DNA of the CDR3: TGTGCCAGCAGCTTCAGTAGCGTAAAAGAGACCCAGTACTTC. Translation: CASSFSSVKETQYF.

The rearrangement uses TRBV28 and TRBJ1-2; the match to TRBD1 covers 9 bases. The CDR3 sequence is 14 residues long. Germline CDR1 is MDHEN and CDR2 is SYDVKM. The junction had 6 bases not matched to a gene; V was cut back by 3 bases and J by 7 bases. CDR3 nucleotides: TGTGCCAGCAGTTTTGGAACAGGGGGCTCTGGCTACACCTTC. Its translation: CASSFGTGGSGYTF.

J is TRBJ2-7 and V is TRBV3-1 (or the pseudogene TRBV3-2); TRBD2 matches 14 bases. Germline V gene sequence: CDR1 LGHDT, CDR2 YNNKEL (reference sequence). CDR3 size: 16 residues. The junction had 5 bases not matched to a gene; V was cut back by 4 bases and J by 3 bases. DNA for the CDR3: TGTGCCAGCAGCCCTGGGACTAGCGGGGGAATCTACGAGCAGTACTTC. Protein product: CASSPGTSGGIYEQYF.

This clone is judged medium-sized. V gene TRBV7-6 combines with J gene TRBJ2-3; D gene unclear. Germline V gene lookup returns CDR1 SGHVS and CDR2 FNYEAQ. V lost 5 bases, J lost 6 bases, and 9 bases lay in between. This CDR3 contains 12 residues. Written as DNA, the CDR3 is TGTGCCAGCAGCCCAGGTCCCGATACGCAGTATTTT. It yields the protein CASSPGPDTQYF.

Only a few counts were recorded for this clone. This sequence joins TRBV11-3 and TRBJ2-1, with 8 bases aligning to TRBD2. The CDR3 has 15 amino acids. Germline loops: CDR1 SGHNT, CDR2 YENEEA. The ends lost 3 bases at V and 5 bases at J; junction bases unmatched: 6. The CDR3 sequence is CASSFSSGSHNEQFF. Written as DNA, the CDR3 is TGTGCCAGCAGCTTCTCCAGCGGGAGCCACAATGAGCAGTTCTTC.

This clone was seen once. The rearrangement links TRBV5-4 to TRBJ2-3, with TRBD1 matching over 7 bases. The ends lost 1 base at V and 4 bases at J; junction bases unmatched: 6. The germline V gene encodes CDR1 SGHNT and CDR2 YYREEE (reference sequence). The CDR3 spans 15 residues. CDR3: CASSLSQGVADTQYF. CDR3 in DNA: TGTGCCAGCAGCTTGTCCCAGGGGGTGGCAGATACGCAGTATTTT.

J is TRBJ2-3 and V is TRBV7-9; 11 bases map to TRBD1. Losses at the gene ends were 6 bases for V and 4 bases for J; bases not matched to a gene: 9. The CDR3 is made up of 16 amino acids. Germline-derived CDR1 and CDR2 are SEHNR and FQNEAQ (reference sequence). CDR3 region: CASSSLPGQGADTQYF. The DNA of the CDR3 is TGTGCCAGCAGTTCCCTACCGGGACAGGGGGCAGATACGCAGTATTTT.

The V and J genes are TRBV9 and TRBJ2-2; 14 positions agree with TRBD2. Unmatched junction bases numbered 5, after V lost 2 bases and J lost 2 bases. The length of the CDR3 is 18 residues. Germline values: CDR1 SGDLS, CDR2 YYNGEE. CDR3 in amino acids: CASSVLTSGGANTGELFF. In DNA form, the CDR3 reads TGTGCCAGCAGCGTTTTGACTAGCGGGGGGGCTAACACCGGGGAGCTGTTTTTT.